This TCR beta chain comes out of a study of cytomegalovirus exposure and HLA in healthy donors. Study findings and constraints: With DRB1 most and HLA-C fewest, TCR association rates differed between HLA loci in a later analysis. A missense variant in DCLRE1C was later tied to TCR beta V- and J-gene trimming.

The PCR employed 60 Vbeta primers together with 13 Jbeta primers. Measured with immunoSEQ multiplex PCR; TCRdb has only the in-frame clones, and not every one. Among a few hundred thousand clones listed, about four fifths were seen once. Regarding this clone: Its antigen remains unknown.

CDR3 size: 15 residues. Germline V lookup: CDR1 SGHTA, CDR2 FQGNSA. V shed 1 base, J shed 5 bases, and the junction held 5 bases outside the gene matches. This clonotype originated in a woman between 50 and 59 years old in good health and CMV-seropositive. The sequencing sample was made of PBMCs. The genes are TRBV7-2 and TRBJ2-5, with 9 bases lining up with TRBD1. The CDR3 protein is CASSLGTGADETQYF. CDR3 coding DNA: TGTGCCAGCAGCTTAGGGACAGGGGCGGATGAGACCCAGTACTTC.